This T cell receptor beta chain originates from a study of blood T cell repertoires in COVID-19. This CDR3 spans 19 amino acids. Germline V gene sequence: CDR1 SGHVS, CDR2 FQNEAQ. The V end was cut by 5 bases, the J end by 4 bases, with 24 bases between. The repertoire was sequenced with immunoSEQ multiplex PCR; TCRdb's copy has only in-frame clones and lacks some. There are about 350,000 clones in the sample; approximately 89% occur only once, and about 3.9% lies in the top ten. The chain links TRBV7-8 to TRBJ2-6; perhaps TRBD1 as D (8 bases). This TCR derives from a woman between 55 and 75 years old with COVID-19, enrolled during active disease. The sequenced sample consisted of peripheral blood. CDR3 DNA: TGTGCCAGCAGCACACACAGGGGGGGAAACCCTCTGGGGGCCAACGTCCTGACTTTC. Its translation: CASSTHRGGNPLGANVLTF.